This is a list of T cell receptor beta chains from one sample in a study of shared clonotypes between healthy human individuals. Measured with immunoSEQ multiplex PCR; TCRdb has only the in-frame clones, and not every one. The sample has around 1.9 million clones, approximately 92% seen once; the top ten hold less than 2%. The sequencing input was naive CD8+ T cells from PBMCs. The source of these receptors is a man aged 18 to 29 in good health. Some clones in this sample may be carry-over from other donors' samples. The CDR3 runs from the conserved cysteine through the conserved F or W. Fields, in order: clone size, V gene, CDR3 length, J gene, D gene, CDR3 DNA, CDR3 protein. A D gene is named only where the DNA matches it firmly. Only some rows state a clone size, as once, few, many or a class for expanded clones.

>.|TRBV7-9|14|TRBJ2-7|TRBD1
TGTGCCAGCAGCCCAGAAAACAGGGGGCGGGAGCAGTACTTC
CASSPENRGREQYF
>.|TRBV2|13|TRBJ1-1|.
TGTGCCAGCAGTTGGAGGGGGAAGACTGAAGCTTTCTTT
CASSWRGKTEAFF
>.|TRBV7-9|11|TRBJ2-1|TRBD1
TGTGCCAGCAGCTTAGAGACAGGGCCGTTCTTC
CASSLETGPFF
>.|TRBV5-1|16|TRBJ2-7|TRBD2
TGCGCCAGCAGCCCACTACTAGCGGGAGGTTTCGACGAGCAGTACTTC
CASSPLLAGGFDEQYF
>once|TRBV19|14|TRBJ2-7|TRBD1
TGTGCCAGTAGTCCCTATCGACAGGGCCACGAGCAGTACTTC
CASSPYRQGHEQYF
>once|TRBV9|19|TRBJ2-2|.
TGTGCCAGCAGCCCGCGTTCCGAGGGTCTGAGGTCGGACACCGGGGAGCTGTTTTTT
CASSPRSEGLRSDTGELFF
>once|TRBV6-6|14|TRBJ1-1|TRBD1
TGTGCCAGCATCCAAGGACAGGGGGCGCGGGAAGCTTTCTTT
CASIQGQGAREAFF
>few|TRBV9|12|TRBJ2-2|.
TGTGCCAGCAGGGCGGGGACCGGGGAGCTGTTTTTT
CASRAGTGELFF
>.|TRBV4-3|18|TRBJ2-1|TRBD2
TGCGCCAGCAGCCTCCTCCGGGGGGGAAGGGCAGGGGAGGATGAGCAGTTCTTC
CASSLLRGGRAGEDEQFF
>.|TRBV19|19|TRBJ2-4|TRBD1
TGTGCCAGTAGTAGAGAGACAGGGGCCACCCTCTCAGCCAAAAACATTCAGTACTTC
CASSRETGATLSAKNIQYF
>.|TRBV7-2|14|TRBJ1-1|.
TGTGCCAGCAGCTCAAGGACAGAGAACACTGAAGCTTTCTTT
CASSSRTENTEAFF
>.|TRBV29-1|17|TRBJ2-3|.
TGCAGCGTTGAAGACTTGGGCGCGGGCCTGAGCACAGATACGCAGTATTTT
CSVEDLGAGLSTDTQYF
>.|TRBV7-8|14|TRBJ2-7|.
TGTGCCAGCAGCTTAGATGGGGCGGGCCAAGAGCAGTACTTC
CASSLDGAGQEQYF
>.|TRBV27|16|TRBJ2-7|TRBD2
TGTGCCAGCAGTTTAGCCGGGACTAGCGGGACCTACGAGCAGTACTTC
CASSLAGTSGTYEQYF
>once|TRBV7-9|13|TRBJ2-5|.
TGTGCCAGCAGGATGGGGTCCCAAGAGACCCAGTACTTC
CASRMGSQETQYF
>.|TRBV6-6|14|TRBJ1-4|TRBD1
TGTGCCAGCAGTTACGAACAGGGGGGTGAAAAACTGTTTTTT
CASSYEQGGEKLFF
>.|TRBV29-1|14|TRBJ2-1|TRBD1
TGCAGTTGGGGCGGGACAGGGTACTACAATGAGCAGTTCTTC
CSWGGTGYYNEQFF
>.|TRBV7-3|15|TRBJ2-2|TRBD2
TGTGCCAGCAGCCTACTAGCGGGAGCGATCGGGGAGCTGTTTTTT
CASSLLAGAIGELFF
>.|TRBV27|15|TRBJ2-1|TRBD1
TGTGCCAGCTTTCCCCTTGGGACAGGGGGCAATGAGCAGTTCTTC
CASFPLGTGGNEQFF
>.|TRBV11-2|14|TRBJ2-7|TRBD1
TGTGCCAGCAGCCGGGACAGGCGCGCCTACGAGCAGTACTTC
CASSRDRRAYEQYF
>.|TRBV7-8|14|TRBJ1-2|.
TGTGCCAGCAGCCCCACTGGAGGGTACTATGGCTACACCTTC
CASSPTGGYYGYTF
>.|TRBV5-1|15|TRBJ1-1|TRBD1
TGCGCCAGCAGCTTGGCCCAGGGGGGGTACACTGAAGCTTTCTTT
CASSLAQGGYTEAFF
>.|TRBV9|15|TRBJ1-4|TRBD1
TGTGCCAGCAGCGTAACAGGGGCCCTTAATGAAAAACTGTTTTTT
CASSVTGALNEKLFF
>.|TRBV11-3|17|TRBJ2-1|TRBD2
TGTGCCAGCAGCTCTACCGGGACTAGCGGGGGCTACAATGAGCAGTTCTTC
CASSSTGTSGGYNEQFF
>once|TRBV7-9|14|TRBJ2-1|.
TGTGCCAGCAGCTTAGTTTCCCGAAACAATGAGCAGTTCTTC
CASSLVSRNNEQFF
>once|TRBV7-2|13|TRBJ2-1|.
TGTGCCAGCAGCTCCGGGGGTTACAATGAGCAGTTCTTC
CASSSGGYNEQFF
>.|TRBV6-1|11|TRBJ2-7|.
TGTGCCAGCAGTTACATGAACGAGCAGTACTTC
CASSYMNEQYF
>.|TRBV28|14|TRBJ2-7|TRBD2
TGTGCCAGCAGGGCTAGCGGGAGGGCCTACGAGCAGTACTTC
CASRASGRAYEQYF
>.|TRBV9|14|TRBJ2-7|.
TGTGCCAGCAGCAGGGAGGGGGGGTCCCACGAGCAGTACTTC
CASSREGGSHEQYF
>once|TRBV7-8|15|TRBJ2-7|.
TGTGCCAGCAGCTTAGCTGGGGCGGGTACATACGAGCAGTACTTC
CASSLAGAGTYEQYF
>once|TRBV5-4|16|TRBJ2-1|TRBD2
TGTGCCAGCAGCTTGGCCCCTAGCGGGAGGGCTGATGAGCAGTTCTTC
CASSLAPSGRADEQFF
>.|TRBV6-5|15|TRBJ1-5|TRBD1
TGTGCCAGCAGCTGGACAGGGGATAGCAATCAGCCCCAGCATTTT
CASSWTGDSNQPQHF
>.|TRBV29-1|13|TRBJ1-2|.
TGCAGCGTTGAAGATCCCCACAACAAGGGAGTCACCTTC
CSVEDPHNKGVTF
>.|TRBV5-1|17|TRBJ2-2|TRBD1
TGCGCCAGCAGCTTGGGAGGTGGGACAGGGAACACCGGGGAGCTGTTTTTT
CASSLGGGTGNTGELFF
>.|TRBV27|11|TRBJ1-1|.
TGTGCCAGCAGAATGGGTGGTGAAGCTTTCTTT
CASRMGGEAFF
>.|TRBV2|12|TRBJ2-7|.
TGTGCCAGCAGTGAGACCGATTACGAGCAGTACTTC
CASSETDYEQYF
>.|TRBV27|17|TRBJ2-2|TRBD2
TGTGCCAGCAGTTTTATCGCCCCAAGCGGGAGCACCGGGGAGCTGTTTTTT
CASSFIAPSGSTGELFF
>.|TRBV6-5|14|TRBJ2-3|.
TGTGCCAGCAGTTACTCTGGGAGCACAGATACGCAGTATTTT
CASSYSGSTDTQYF
>once|TRBV9|17|TRBJ2-2|TRBD1
TGTGCCAGCAGCGTAGAGAAGGGGGCGGTCAACACCGGGGAGCTGTTTTTT
CASSVEKGAVNTGELFF
>few|TRBV11-2|15|TRBJ1-1|.
TGTGCCAGCAGCTTAGAACGGGGGTTGATCACTGAAGCTTTCTTT
CASSLERGLITEAFF
>.|TRBV4-3|20|TRBJ1-1|TRBD1
TGCGCCAGCAGCCAAGATACGGTCGGGCCAGGGGGCTTCCGGCACACTGAAGCTTTCTTT
CASSQDTVGPGGFRHTEAFF
>once|TRBV5-5|14|TRBJ2-7|.
TGTGCCAGCAGCGGGGTGGGTGAGGGGTACGAGCAGTACTTC
CASSGVGEGYEQYF
>.|TRBV6-4|16|TRBJ2-7|.
TGTGCCAGCAGAACGAAGACAGGTAAGAGTTTCAACGAGCAGTACTTC
CASRTKTGKSFNEQYF